This paragraph covers one T cell receptor beta chain sequence. This record belongs to a study of cytomegalovirus exposure and HLA in healthy donors. From germline, CDR1 is SEHNR and CDR2 FQNEAQ (reference sequence). Trimming cost V 5 bases and J 6 bases; bases outside gene matches: 10. The CDR3 is made up of 16 amino acids. Vbeta (60) and Jbeta (13) primers were used in the PCR. The assay was immunoSEQ multiplex PCR, and TCRdb's table has in-frame clones only and misses some. The sample comprises under 200,000 clones, 79% of which are singletons, and under 3% rests with the top ten. The chain recombines TRBV7-9 with TRBJ1-4, with 9 bases fitting TRBD1. Sequencing was carried out using PBMCs. The clonotype originates from a woman between 50 and 59 years old in good health and CMV-seronegative. In DNA, the CDR3 is TGTGCCAGCAGCGCCTTACAGGGGGCAGGGGATGAAAAACTGTTTTTT. As protein: CASSALQGAGDEKLFF.